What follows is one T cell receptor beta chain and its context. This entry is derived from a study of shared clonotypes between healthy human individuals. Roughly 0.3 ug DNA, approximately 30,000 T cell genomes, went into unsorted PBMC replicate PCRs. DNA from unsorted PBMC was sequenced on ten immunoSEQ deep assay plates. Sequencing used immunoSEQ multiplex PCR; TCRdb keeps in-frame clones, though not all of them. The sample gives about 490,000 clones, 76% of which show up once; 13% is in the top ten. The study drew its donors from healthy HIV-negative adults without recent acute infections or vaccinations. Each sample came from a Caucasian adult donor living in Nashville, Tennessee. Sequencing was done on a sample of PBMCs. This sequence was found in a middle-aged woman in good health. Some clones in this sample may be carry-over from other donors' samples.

CDR3 protein: CAISVAGGYRDTQYF. The CDR3 coding sequence is TGTGCCATCAGTGTTGCGGGAGGGTACCGAGATACGCAGTATTTT. This chain links TRBV10-3 with TRBJ2-3; 9 nucleotides match TRBD2. V dropped 4 bases and J dropped 5; count of bases not matched to a gene: 7. Germline V gene lookup returns CDR1 ENHRY and CDR2 SYGVKD. The CDR3 contains 15 residues.